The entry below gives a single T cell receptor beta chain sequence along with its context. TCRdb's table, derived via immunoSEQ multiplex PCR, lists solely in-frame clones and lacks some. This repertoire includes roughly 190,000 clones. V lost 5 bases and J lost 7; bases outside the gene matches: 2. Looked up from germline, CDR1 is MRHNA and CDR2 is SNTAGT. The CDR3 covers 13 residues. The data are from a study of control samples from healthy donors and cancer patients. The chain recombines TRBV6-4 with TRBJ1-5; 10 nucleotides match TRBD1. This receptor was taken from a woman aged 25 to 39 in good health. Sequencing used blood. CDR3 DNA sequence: TGTGCCAGCAGTTTGGACAGGGGGCAGCCCCAGCATTTT. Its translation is CASSLDRGQPQHF.